This T cell receptor beta chain comes out of a study of beta chain features in type 1 diabetes. Findings and caveats of the study: The study found moderately but significantly shorter TCRB CDR3s in all four CD4+ subsets of Type 1 diabetes patients. The naive, central memory and Treg TCRB repertoires showed an apparent similarity that was greater among patients than among healthy donors.

Heparinised blood was drawn once per donor, averaging roughly 120 mL. Isolated RNA was reverse transcribed in full, so expressed TCRB transcripts were sequenced. Libraries were prepared by immunoSEQ multiplex PCR; TCRdb keeps only in-frame clonotypes and omits some of them. The data show some 410,000 clones, roughly 14% seen once. A word on this clone: Its specificity is not known.

Germline V gives CDR1 SGHNT, CDR2 YYREEE (reference sequence). The CDR3 totals 13 residues. Trimming cost V 4 bases and J 3 bases, with 11 bases left between them. Specimen: naive CD4+ T cells from blood. The chain couples TRBV5-4 to TRBJ2-7; D is perhaps TRBD2 (5 bases). The clonotype was recovered from a man aged 30-40 years in good health. CDR3 in amino acids: CASSTSGYYEQYF. Here the CDR3 DNA reads TGTGCCAGCAGCACAAGCGGATACTACGAGCAGTACTTC.